This T cell receptor (beta chain) was obtained from a study of shared clonotypes between healthy human individuals. Study-wide points: Rarefaction analysis demonstrated incomplete sorted-subset sequencing notwithstanding large depth.

The table came from immunoSEQ multiplex PCR; TCRdb's copy has only in-frame clones and leaves some out. This table holds about 730,000 clones, 72% found once. There are 14 residues in the CDR3. Per germline, CDR1 KGHSY and CDR2 FQNENV. Deletions cut 2 bases from V and 0 bases from J, with 8 bases between. Notes on this clone: What it binds is unknown.

V and J are TRBV16 and TRBJ2-7, with D unclear. Sequences were obtained from memory CD4+ T cells sorted from blood. Subset defined: CD45RA-negative fraction. This TCR was recovered from a woman in her twenties or thirties in good health. This CDR3 is CASSQDQSSYEQYF. The CDR3 DNA follows: TGTGCCAGCAGCCAAGATCAGAGCTCCTACGAGCAGTACTTC.